A single sample gave rise to the 21 T cell receptor beta chains below, sequenced in a study of cytomegalovirus exposure and HLA in healthy donors. Libraries were prepared by immunoSEQ multiplex PCR; TCRdb keeps only in-frame clonotypes and omits some of them. The sample carries 65,000 or so clones, about 92% recorded once. The material sequenced was PBMCs. These receptors were collected from a woman aged 18-29 years in good health and CMV-seronegative.

The chain links TRBV2 to TRBJ1-5; weak D call: TRBD1 (5 bases). Trimming took off 4 bases at V and 8 bases at J, with 15 bases between the two ends. Germline V gene lookup returns CDR1 SNHLY and CDR2 FYNNEI. CDR3 length: 14 amino acids. CDR3 residues: CASSGEGPLEPQHF. The CDR3 DNA reads TGTGCCAGCAGTGGGGAGGGGCCGTTGGAGCCCCAGCATTTT. The variable domain in full, with the rest retrieved from reference TRBV2 and TRBJ1-5, is EPEVTQTPSHQVTQMGQEVILRCVPISNHLYFYWYRQILGQKVEFLVSFYNNEISEKSEIFDDQFSVERPDGSNFTLKIRSTKLEDSAMYFCASSGEGPLEPQHFGDGTRLSIL.

This clone turned up a few times. J is TRBJ1-4 and V is TRBV11-2, with 9 positions matching TRBD1. The CDR3 has 13 amino acids. The J segment lost 7 bases and the V segment lost 8 bases, leaving 5 bases of the junction unmatched. The germline V gene has CDR1 SGHAT and CDR2 FQNNGV. CDR3 nucleotides: TGTGCCAGCGGGGACAGGGTGGGTGAAAAACTGTTTTTT. Protein: CASGDRVGEKLFF.

J is TRBJ2-7 and V is TRBV19; D possibly corresponds to TRBD1 (7 bases). The germline V and J ends were trimmed by 8 bases and 4 bases, with 21 bases remaining between them. Germline CDR1 LNHDA, CDR2 SQIVND (reference sequence). CDR3 length: 15 amino acids. The CDR3 region is CASQLVGGTAYEQYF. DNA of the CDR3: TGTGCCAGTCAACTCGTCGGCGGGACAGCTTACGAGCAGTACTTC.

The V call is TRBV6-5, the J call TRBJ2-2; the match to TRBD1 covers 10 bases. V lost 6 bases, J lost 7 bases, and 8 bases stayed unmatched. The V gene's germline CDR1 is MNHEY and CDR2 SVGAGI. The CDR3 consists of 15 residues. The CDR3, as DNA: TGTGCCAGCAGACCCAGACAGGGGGCAGGCGGGGAGCTGTTTTTT. Translating it yields CASRPRQGAGGELFF.

This chain uses TRBV27 with TRBJ2-5; TRBD2 matches at 10 bases. V lost 0 bases and J lost 3; bases outside the gene matches: 10. Germline V gives CDR1 MNHEY, CDR2 SMNVEV (reference sequence). CDR3 length: 18 amino acids. CDR3 protein: CASSLSMRLAGEEETQYF. In DNA, the CDR3 is TGTGCCAGCAGTTTATCGATGCGGCTAGCGGGAGAGGAAGAGACCCAGTACTTC.

This clone was observed a handful of times. The gene calls are TRBV19 and TRBJ1-2, with unresolved D. The CDR3 contains 14 residues. Germline CDR1 reads LNHDA; CDR2 reads SQIVND (reference sequence). V was clipped by 5 bases and J by 0 bases, with 10 bases between them. CDR3 DNA: TGTGCCAGTAGTCCGCGGGGTACTAACTATGGCTACACCTTC. Its protein product is CASSPRGTNYGYTF.

The chain employs TRBV7-2 and TRBJ2-3; TRBD2 aligns across 12 bases. CDR1 and CDR2 (germline): SGHTA, FQGNSA. There are 19 residues in the CDR3. With V trimmed by 5 bases and J by 5 bases, 17 bases remained unmatched. CDR3 sequence: CASSPRAQLLAGGVDTQYF. The CDR3 DNA follows: TGTGCCAGCAGCCCTAGGGCCCAACTACTAGCGGGAGGAGTAGATACGCAGTATTTT.

The V gene is TRBV7-9, the J gene TRBJ1-2, with D unresolved. The germline V and J ends were trimmed by 6 bases and 1 base, with 15 bases remaining between them. The germline CDR1 and CDR2 sequences are SEHNR and FQNEAQ (reference sequence). This CDR3 is built from 15 residues. The CDR3 here is CASSTPPTYNYGYTF. CDR3 coding DNA: TGTGCCAGCAGTACACCCCCGACATATAACTATGGCTACACCTTC.

The chain is built from TRBV6-5 and TRBJ2-4; TRBD1 matches at 8 bases. Germline trimming cut 2 bases from V and 8 bases from J; bases unmatched to any gene: 8. Germline lookup yields CDR1 MNHEY and CDR2 SVGAGI. The CDR3 runs 15 residues. The CDR3 is CASSYRGDRGDIQYF. DNA of the CDR3: TGTGCCAGCAGTTACCGGGGCGACAGGGGTGACATTCAGTACTTC.

The chain has TRBV7-9 and TRBJ2-7, with D perhaps TRBD1 (5 bases). Germline V gene data show CDR1 as SEHNR and CDR2 as FQNEAQ (reference sequence). Trimming removed 5 bases from V and 3 bases from J, with 11 bases in between. The CDR3 loop spans 13 amino acids. This CDR3 is CASSPPDSYEQYF. In DNA, the CDR3 is TGTGCCAGCAGCCCACCCGACAGCTACGAGCAGTACTTC.

The chain couples TRBV29-1 to TRBJ1-1; TRBD1 might be the D (5 bases). Between the trimmed V and J ends, which lost 7 bases and 1 base, there was a span of 19 bases. Germline V lookup: CDR1 SQVTM, CDR2 ANQGSEA. This CDR3 contains 15 residues. CDR3 in amino acids: CSGDGGGGRNTEAFF. DNA for the CDR3: TGCAGCGGGGACGGGGGGGGTGGAAGGAACACTGAAGCTTTCTTT.

The V and J genes are TRBV18 and TRBJ2-7; D perhaps matches TRBD1 (5 bases). Trimming took off 0 bases at V and 2 bases at J, with 11 bases between the two ends. Germline values: CDR1 KGHSH, CDR2 LQKENI. The CDR3 has 15 residues. The CDR3 is CASSPPSGPTYEQYF. CDR3 nucleotides: TGTGCCAGCTCACCACCATCAGGGCCTACCTACGAGCAGTACTTC. Drawing the rest from reference TRBV18 and TRBJ2-7, the complete variable domain is NAGVMQNPRHLVRRRGQEARLRCSPMKGHSHVYWYRQLPEEGLKFMVYLQKENIIDESGMPKERFSAEFPKEGPSILRIQQVVRGDSAAYFCASSPPSGPTYEQYFGPGTRLTVT.

CDR3 in amino acids: CASLAGQGTNKAFF. In nucleotides, the CDR3 is TGTGCCAGCCTCGCCGGACAGGGAACAAACAAAGCTTTCTTT. This sequence joins TRBV6-1 and TRBJ1-1; 8 bases are shared with TRBD1. The CDR3 runs to 14 residues. From germline, CDR1 is MNHNS and CDR2 SASEGT. The J segment lost 9 bases and the V segment lost 8 bases, leaving 14 bases of the junction unmatched.

This rearrangement joins TRBV6-1 to TRBJ2-3; 11 nucleotides agree with TRBD2. The CDR3 spans 14 residues. Per the germline V gene, CDR1 is MNHNS and CDR2 is SASEGT. V lost 7 bases to trimming and J lost 2 bases; unmatched junction nucleotides: 2. The CDR3 DNA is TGTGCCAGCAAACTAGCGGGAGCCACAGATACGCAGTATTTT. This gives the protein CASKLAGATDTQYF.

The rearrangement links TRBV10-3 to TRBJ2-3, with 11 bases fitting TRBD2. The CDR3 is made up of 15 amino acids. In germline, CDR1 is ENHRY, CDR2 SYGVKD. V trimming: 6 bases; J trimming: 0 bases; junction bases outside the gene matches: 2. CDR3 nucleotides: TGTGCCATCAGCCGACTAGCGGGGAGCACAGATACGCAGTATTTT. Protein: CAISRLAGSTDTQYF.

The gene calls are TRBV6-5 and TRBJ1-2, with 9 bases identical to TRBD1. J was trimmed by 4 bases and V by 6 bases; bases with no gene match: 6. In germline, CDR1 is MNHEY, CDR2 SVGAGI. This CDR3 is built from 14 residues. The CDR3 nucleotides read TGTGCCAGCAGGCCCCCGGGACAGGGCTATGGCTACACCTTC. This codes for CASRPPGQGYGYTF.

Worth noting for this clone: The same CDR3 is also encoded by other DNA sequences in this sample. The chain employs TRBV5-6 and TRBJ1-6; perhaps TRBD1 as D (5 bases). This CDR3 spans 18 amino acids. V was pared by 2 bases and J by 8 bases, with 23 bases between. The germline V gene encodes CDR1 SGHDT and CDR2 YYEEEE. CDR3 sequence: CASSFFGLDSAYDSPLHF. CDR3 bases: TGTGCCAGCAGCTTTTTCGGGCTAGACAGCGCTTATGATTCACCCCTCCACTTT.

The V gene is TRBV7-3, the J gene TRBJ2-1, with 10 bases that match TRBD2. Losses at the gene ends were 1 base for V and 7 bases for J; bases not matched to a gene: 7. Germline values: CDR1 SGHTA, CDR2 FQGTGA. CDR3 length: 16 amino acids. The CDR3 reads CASSLRNLAGVNEQFF. DNA of the CDR3: TGTGCCAGCAGCTTAAGAAACCTAGCGGGAGTGAATGAGCAGTTCTTC.

This chain joins TRBV11-2 and TRBJ2-1, with a tentative D call TRBD1 (5 bases). Germline loops: CDR1 SGHAT, CDR2 FQNNGV. Trimming left V 5 bases short and J 8 bases short, with 13 bases between. The CDR3 covers 13 residues. CDR3 DNA sequence: TGTGCCAGCAGCGCCCGACAGTTGGATGAGCAGTTCTTC. Translated: CASSARQLDEQFF.

J is TRBJ1-2 and V is TRBV18; D is unclear. This CDR3 comprises 12 residues. Germline V gene data show CDR1 as KGHSH and CDR2 as LQKENI. V lost 3 bases and J 4 bases, leaving 6 bases between the germline ends. The chain's CDR3 is CASSPPGYGYTF. The CDR3 bases are TGTGCCAGCTCACCGCCAGGCTATGGCTACACCTTC. Filled out from reference TRBV18 and TRBJ1-2, the complete variable domain reads NAGVMQNPRHLVRRRGQEARLRCSPMKGHSHVYWYRQLPEEGLKFMVYLQKENIIDESGMPKERFSAEFPKEGPSILRIQQVVRGDSAAYFCASSPPGYGYTFGSGTRLTVV.

Comment on this clone: Compared with germline, one end of the junction differs, possibly owing to a read error. The chain carries TRBV20-1 and TRBJ1-2, with no clear D. The CDR3 runs to 8 residues. Germline V gene lookup returns CDR1 DFQATT and CDR2 SNEGSKA (reference sequence). The CDR3 loop reads CGVYGYTF. CDR3 DNA sequence: TGTGGAGTCTATGGCTACACCTTC.